These 27 T cell receptor beta chains originate from one sample sequenced in a study of blood T cell repertoires in COVID-19. The protocol was immunoSEQ multiplex PCR, while the TCRdb copy is restricted to in-frame clones and leaves out a portion. The sample holds just over 200,000 clones; around three quarters are singletons and the top ten take around 5.1%. The specimen was peripheral blood. Receptors were obtained from a woman between 65 and 79 years old with acute or convalescent COVID-19.

This chain joins TRBV7-3 and TRBJ1-2, with 8 bases identical to TRBD1. V lost 5 bases to trimming and J lost 4 bases; unmatched junction nucleotides: 3. Germline V gene lookup returns CDR1 SGHTA and CDR2 FQGTGA. The CDR3 runs 13 residues. The CDR3 loop reads CASSPGGGYGYTF. CDR3 in DNA: TGTGCCAGCAGCCCAGGGGGCGGCTATGGCTACACCTTC.

This clone was picked up one time. V is TRBV6-1 and J is TRBJ1-1, with 8 bases matching TRBD1. CDR3 size: 18 residues. V was pared by 2 bases and J by 0 bases, with 11 bases of the junction left unmatched. CDR1 is MNHNS, CDR2 SASEGT, per germline. The CDR3 sequence is CASSEYGGQGAMNTEAFF. CDR3 DNA sequence: TGTGCCAGCAGTGAATACGGGGGTCAGGGGGCTATGAACACTGAAGCTTTCTTT.

V usage is TRBV30 and J usage is TRBJ2-2; 14 bases are shared with TRBD2. The germline CDR1 and CDR2 sequences are GTSNPN and SVGIG (reference sequence). The CDR3 spans 18 residues. The ends lost 1 base at V and 5 bases at J; junction bases unmatched: 9. The CDR3 coding sequence is TGTGCCTGGAGTGCCCCGACTAGCGGGAGGGCCAAGACCGGGGAGCTGTTTTTT. Amino acids: CAWSAPTSGRAKTGELFF.

The rearrangement uses TRBV19 and TRBJ2-2; 9 nucleotides align to TRBD1. CDR1 LNHDA and CDR2 SQIVND come from the germline V gene (reference sequence). With 5 bases clipped from V and 1 base from J, the junction kept 5 bases outside the gene matches. This CDR3 has 16 residues. The CDR3 DNA sequence: TGTGCCAGTAGTCCCGGGACAGGGATGAACACCGGGGAGCTGTTTTTT. This sequence encodes CASSPGTGMNTGELFF.

CDR3 in DNA: TGCGCCAGCAGCACAGGGGACAGTTGGGCAGATACGCAGTATTTT. Amino acid sequence: CASSTGDSWADTQYF. The chain recombines TRBV5-1 with TRBJ2-3, with TRBD1 matching over 7 bases. The CDR3 spans 15 residues. The junction had 9 bases not matched to a gene; V was cut back by 4 bases and J by 4 bases. Germline assignment: CDR1 SGHRS and CDR2 YFSETQ.

This chain joins TRBV3-1 (or the pseudogene TRBV3-2) and TRBJ1-4; a weak D match, TRBD1 (6 bases). The CDR3 is made up of 16 amino acids. Trimming removed 1 base at V and 8 bases at J, with 17 bases between. Germline lookup yields CDR1 LGHDT and CDR2 YNNKEL (reference sequence). CDR3 in DNA: TGTGCCAGCAGCCAAGGGGGGCTCACAATGGGGGAAAAACTGTTTTTT. Amino acids: CASSQGGLTMGEKLFF.

This chain joins TRBV28 and TRBJ1-3; tentatively, D is TRBD1 (6 bases). The CDR3 has 16 amino acids. V lost 3 bases and J lost 0, with 12 bases in between. Germline assignment: CDR1 MDHEN and CDR2 SYDVKM. CDR3 amino acids: CASSFLDSNSGNTIYF. The CDR3 coding sequence is TGTGCCAGCAGTTTCTTGGACAGTAACTCTGGAAACACCATATATTTT. Drawing the rest from reference TRBV28 and TRBJ1-3, the complete variable domain is DVKVTQSSRYLVKRTGEKVFLECVQDMDHENMFWYRQDPGLGLRLIYFSYDVKMKEKGDIPEGYSVSREKKERFSLILESASTNQTSMYLCASSFLDSNSGNTIYFGEGSWLTVV.

This rearrangement joins TRBV30 to TRBJ1-4, with 7 nucleotides matching TRBD1. The CDR3 consists of 18 residues. The germline CDR1 and CDR2 sequences are GTSNPN and SVGIG (reference sequence). The trim removed 0 bases at V and 0 bases at J, leaving 10 bases unmatched. The CDR3 nucleotides are TGTGCCTGGAGTGTACTGTTTGGGACAGTTGCAACTAATGAAAAACTGTTTTTT. The encoded protein is CAWSVLFGTVATNEKLFF.

CDR3 in amino acids: CASRDTGRGYGYTF. The CDR3 DNA reads TGTGCCAGCAGGGATACAGGGCGCGGCTATGGCTACACCTTC. The rearrangement uses TRBV2 and TRBJ1-2, with D perhaps TRBD1 (6 bases). The CDR3 totals 14 residues. The germline CDR1 and CDR2 sequences are SNHLY and FYNNEI. Trimming shortened V by 6 bases and J by 4 bases, and 15 bases separated the two germline ends.

This CDR3 is CAWSHGGRNYGYTF. CDR3 DNA sequence: TGTGCCTGGAGTCACGGGGGTAGGAACTATGGCTACACCTTC. The J gene is TRBJ1-2, the V gene TRBV30; tentative D call: TRBD1 (5 bases). Trimming took off 2 bases at V and 2 bases at J, with 12 bases between the two ends. The CDR3 has 14 amino acids. Germline V gene lookup returns CDR1 GTSNPN and CDR2 SVGIG (reference sequence).

This chain uses TRBV2 with TRBJ1-2; TRBD1 matches 7 bases. CDR1 is SNHLY and CDR2 is FYNNEI in the germline V gene. V trimming: 6 bases; J trimming: 3 bases; junction bases outside the gene matches: 4. The CDR3 extends over 13 amino acids. CDR3 coding DNA: TGTGCCAGCAGCTACGACAGGGACTATGGCTACACCTTC. It translates to CASSYDRDYGYTF. Full variable domain (remainder filled in from reference TRBV2 and TRBJ1-2): EPEVTQTPSHQVTQMGQEVILRCVPISNHLYFYWYRQILGQKVEFLVSFYNNEISEKSEIFDDQFSVERPDGSNFTLKIRSTKLEDSAMYFCASSYDRDYGYTFGSGTRLTVV.

The chain is built from TRBV11-2 and TRBJ2-3; no definite D call. This CDR3 comprises 14 residues. V was shortened by 5 bases and J by 0 bases, with 9 bases between the two germline ends. The germline CDR1 and CDR2 sequences are SGHAT and FQNNGV. The CDR3 region is CASSPLTSTDTQYF. Written as DNA, the CDR3 is TGTGCCAGCAGCCCACTGACTAGCACAGATACGCAGTATTTT.

The chain joins TRBV7-8 to TRBJ2-7; tentatively, D is TRBD2 (6 bases). Trimming stripped 1 base from V and 6 bases from J, with 13 bases between. Germline values: CDR1 SGHVS, CDR2 FQNEAQ. The CDR3 contains 14 residues. The CDR3 sequence is CASSLGGGFAEQYF. The CDR3 DNA is TGTGCCAGCAGCTTAGGAGGAGGGTTTGCCGAGCAGTACTTC.

This chain joins TRBV24-1 and TRBJ2-5; D not resolved. The germline CDR1 and CDR2 sequences are KGHDR and SFDVKD. The CDR3 is made up of 12 amino acids. Trimming pared 4 bases from V and 0 bases from J, leaving 2 bases between. This chain's CDR3 is CATSDYQETQYF. As DNA, the CDR3 is TGTGCCACCAGTGACTACCAAGAGACCCAGTACTTC.

The CDR3, as DNA: TGTGCCAGCAGCCCTACAGGGATCGATGAGCAGTTCTTC. Amino acid sequence: CASSPTGIDEQFF. The rearrangement joins TRBV7-9 to TRBJ2-1, with TRBD1 as a possible D gene (6 bases). The CDR3 is 13 residues long. Per germline, CDR1 SEHNR and CDR2 FQNEAQ (reference sequence). V lost 5 bases to trimming and J lost 8 bases, with 13 bases between them.

V gene TRBV27 combines with J gene TRBJ1-4; a possible D gene is TRBD1 (5 bases). Trimming cost V 6 bases and J 8 bases, with 19 bases left between them. The germline V gene encodes CDR1 MNHEY and CDR2 SMNVEV (reference sequence). The length of the CDR3 is 15 residues. The CDR3 loop reads CASSPSRGGREKLFF. CDR3 DNA: TGTGCCAGCAGCCCATCGAGGGGAGGGCGAGAAAAACTGTTTTTT. The variable domain in full, completed from reference TRBV27 and TRBJ1-4, reads EAQVTQNPRYLITVTGKKLTVTCSQNMNHEYMSWYRQDPGLGLRQIYYSMNVEVTDKGDVPEGYKVSRKEKRNFPLILESPSPNQTSLYFCASSPSRGGREKLFFGSGTQLSVL.

The rearrangement uses TRBV27 and TRBJ1-5; TRBD1 might be the D (5 bases). Trimming shortened V by 3 bases and J by 0 bases, and 18 bases separated the two germline ends. Germline V gene lookup returns CDR1 MNHEY and CDR2 SMNVEV (reference sequence). The CDR3 length is 18 residues. CDR3 loop: CASSLTLGGVRSNQPQHF. The CDR3 bases are TGTGCCAGCAGTTTGACCCTCGGGGGGGTACGTAGCAATCAGCCCCAGCATTTT.

The rearrangement joins TRBV6-5 to TRBJ2-7; 8 positions agree with TRBD1. The CDR3 has 16 amino acids. Trimming at V came to 2 bases and at J to 2 bases, leaving 8 bases not matched to a gene. The germline V gene encodes CDR1 MNHEY and CDR2 SVGAGI. The DNA of the CDR3 is TGTGCCAGCAGTTACGGTTGGGACAGGATAACCTACGAGCAGTACTTC. Translating gives CASSYGWDRITYEQYF.

The chain joins TRBV3-1 (or the pseudogene TRBV3-2) to TRBJ2-2; 7 positions agree with TRBD2. Germline assignment: CDR1 LGHDT and CDR2 YNNKEL (reference sequence). CDR3 length equals 17 residues. V shed 4 bases, J shed 5 bases, and the junction held 13 bases outside the gene matches. The chain's CDR3 is CASSPGFPAGLTGELFF. In DNA, the CDR3 is TGTGCCAGCAGCCCCGGCTTCCCAGCGGGATTAACCGGGGAGCTGTTTTTT.

The chain uses TRBV6-5 and TRBJ1-1; tentatively, D is TRBD1 (5 bases). Germline V gene lookup returns CDR1 MNHEY and CDR2 SVGAGI. Trimming stripped 6 bases from V and 4 bases from J, with 18 bases between. This CDR3 has 15 residues. CDR3 bases: TGTGCCAGCAGCGTCCTGCGCCCAGGGCTCACTGAAGCTTTCTTT. Amino acid sequence: CASSVLRPGLTEAFF.

V and J are TRBV9 and TRBJ2-3; 7 bases map to TRBD2. CDR3 length: 14 residues. The trim removed 3 bases at V and 1 base at J, leaving 2 bases unmatched. CDR1 SGDLS and CDR2 YYNGEE come from the germline V gene. The CDR3 protein is CASSDAGGTDTQYF. The CDR3 DNA reads as TGTGCCAGCAGCGACGCGGGGGGCACAGATACGCAGTATTTT.

With respect to this clone: Other DNA sequences in the same sample also yield this CDR3. The gene calls are TRBV13 and TRBJ2-3; a possible D gene is TRBD2 (6 bases). The CDR3 spans 13 residues. V lost 3 bases and J lost 3, with 7 bases in between. CDR1 is PRHDT, CDR2 FYEKMQ, per germline (reference sequence). CDR3 nucleotide sequence: TGTGCCAGCAGCTTGGCGGGAACAGATACGCAGTATTTT. It yields the protein CASSLAGTDTQYF. The variable domain in full, completed from reference TRBV13 and TRBJ2-3, reads AAGVIQSPRHLIKEKRETATLKCYPIPRHDTVYWYQQGPGQDPQFLISFYEKMQSDKGSIPDRFSAQQFSDYHSELNMSSLELGDSALYFCASSLAGTDTQYFGPGTRLTVL.

This clone appeared once. V usage is TRBV28 and J usage is TRBJ1-2; TRBD1 is a possible D gene (5 bases). Trimming left V 3 bases short and J 2 bases short, with 7 bases between. Germline CDR1 is MDHEN and CDR2 is SYDVKM. This CDR3 region has 13 residues. The CDR3 DNA is TGTGCCAGCAGTTTGGGACTCAACTATGGCTACACCTTC. Translation: CASSLGLNYGYTF.

V is TRBV5-1 and J is TRBJ2-5; TRBD2 aligns across 14 bases. CDR3 length: 18 amino acids. V gave up 4 bases and J gave up 5 bases; unmatched junction bases: 13. The germline CDR1 and CDR2 sequences are SGHRS and YFSETQ. The CDR3 is CASSPGTSGSSLGETQYF. In DNA form, the CDR3 reads TGCGCCAGCAGCCCTGGGACTAGCGGGAGCAGTTTGGGGGAGACCCAGTACTTC.

J is TRBJ2-7 and V is TRBV5-4; D may be TRBD2 (5 bases). This CDR3 comprises 14 residues. V was shortened by 4 bases and J by 3 bases, with 14 bases between the two germline ends. Looked up from germline, CDR1 is SGHNT and CDR2 is YYREEE (reference sequence). The CDR3 reads CASSPDPEGYEQYF. CDR3 nucleotide sequence: TGTGCCAGCAGCCCGGACCCCGAGGGCTACGAGCAGTACTTC.

This clone was picked up one time. The rearrangement joins TRBV5-1 to TRBJ1-6; D gene ambiguous. The V end was cut by 0 bases, the J end by 8 bases, with 12 bases between. Germline loops: CDR1 SGHRS, CDR2 YFSETQ. The CDR3 extends over 15 amino acids. Here the CDR3 reads CASSLALRLDSPLHF. As DNA, the CDR3 is TGCGCCAGCAGCTTGGCGTTGCGATTGGATTCACCCCTCCACTTT.

This clone was seen once. V is TRBV5-4 and J is TRBJ1-4; D possibly corresponds to TRBD1 (5 bases). Per germline, CDR1 SGHNT and CDR2 YYREEE (reference sequence). V dropped 0 bases and J dropped 6 bases, with 12 bases sitting between them. The CDR3 spans 15 residues. CDR3 bases: TGTGCCAGCAGCTTGGTAGGGACTGGTGATGAAAAACTGTTTTTT. The encoded protein is CASSLVGTGDEKLFF.